Listed below are T cell receptor beta chains from one sample, sequenced in a study of beta chain features in type 1 diabetes. TCRdb's copy holds only in-frame clones and misses some; the assay was immunoSEQ multiplex PCR. The profile covers about 360,000 clones, with over 9.5% appearing a single time and less than 0.02% taken by the ten largest. The sample taken for sequencing was naive CD4+ T cells from blood. The receptors were gathered from a man aged 18 to 35 in good health. Both conserved end residues are part of each CDR3. Fields, in order: J gene, V gene, clone size, D gene, CDR3 DNA, CDR3 protein. A D gene is named only where the DNA matches it firmly. Expanded clones get a size class; other rows say once, few or many, or leave the size out.

TRBJ2-1,TRBV30,-,TRBD2,TGTGCCTGGTATAGCGGGAGAGACAATGAGCAGTTCTTC,CAWYSGRDNEQFF
TRBJ1-2,TRBV30,-,-,TGTGCCTGGAGCCCAACAGGAGTGAGCTATGGCTACACCTTC,CAWSPTGVSYGYTF
TRBJ1-1,TRBV29-1,-,-,TGCAGCGTTAAGGGGCCCGTCGGGAACACTGAAGCTTTCTTT,CSVKGPVGNTEAFF
TRBJ1-2,TRBV9,few,-,TGTGCCAGCAGCGTACTTTCTAGCTATGGCTACACCTTC,CASSVLSSYGYTF
TRBJ2-7,TRBV28,-,TRBD2,TGTGCCAGCAGTTTGGTAAGCGGGAGTTGGAACGAGCAGTACTTC,CASSLVSGSWNEQYF
TRBJ1-5,TRBV19,once,TRBD1,TGTGCCAGTAGATCTCCGGGACAGGTCAATCAGCCCCAGCATTTT,CASRSPGQVNQPQHF
TRBJ1-4,TRBV4-2,-,TRBD1,TGTGCCAGCAGCCAACCGCCGGGACAGGGGAGTGAAAAACTGTTTTTT,CASSQPPGQGSEKLFF
TRBJ1-1,TRBV2,-,-,TGTGCCAGCAGGCGCACTGAAGCTTTCTTT,CASRRTEAFF
TRBJ2-7,TRBV28,-,-,TGTGCCAGCAGTTTAGGCAGTAAGCAGTACTTC,CASSLGSKQYF
TRBJ2-1,TRBV5-6,few,TRBD1,TGTGCCAGCAGCCCGGGACAGCAAAGTCCAGGTGAGCAGTTCTTC,CASSPGQQSPGEQFF
TRBJ2-5,TRBV4-1,few,TRBD2,TGCGCCAGCAGCCAAGATAGAGCGGGGGCCCAAGAGACCCAGTACTTC,CASSQDRAGAQETQYF
TRBJ1-5,TRBV4-3,-,-,TGCGCCAGCAGCCAAGTGTCGGGGGGCGCGGGTCAGCCCCAGCATTTT,CASSQVSGGAGQPQHF
TRBJ2-7,TRBV11-2,-,-,TGTGCCAGCAGCTTTTTTGCAATCGGGGGTTCGAACTACGAGCAGTACTTC,CASSFFAIGGSNYEQYF
TRBJ1-4,TRBV9,few,-,TGTGCCAGCAGCGATCGCGGTGCTCCTAATGAAAAACTGTTTTTT,CASSDRGAPNEKLFF
TRBJ2-1,TRBV6-5,-,-,TGTGCCAGCAGTTACCTAGCCGCCTCGTACAATGAGCAGTTCTTC,CASSYLAASYNEQFF
TRBJ2-1,TRBV28,few,-,TGTGCCAGCAGTCGATGGGCGGGATATAACAATGAGCAGTTCTTC,CASSRWAGYNNEQFF
TRBJ2-1,TRBV30,-,-,TGTGCCTGGAATACAGGTCTCACCTACAATGAGCAGTTCTTC,CAWNTGLTYNEQFF
TRBJ1-2,TRBV6-5,-,TRBD1,TGTGCCAGCAGCAGGGGGCTCGATGGCTACACCTTC,CASSRGLDGYTF
TRBJ2-4,TRBV7-2,few,-,TGTGCCAGCAGCTTGCCTCCCCGTTCGGGATACATTCAGTACTTC,CASSLPPRSGYIQYF
TRBJ2-3,TRBV7-2,-,TRBD2,TGTGCCAGCAGCTTTGTTCTAGCGGGAGATACGCAGTATTTT,CASSFVLAGDTQYF
TRBJ1-1,TRBV18,few,-,TGTGCCAGCTCACCAGGTACAGGGAGTCGGACTGAAGCTTTCTTT,CASSPGTGSRTEAFF
TRBJ2-7,TRBV9,-,TRBD2,TGTGCCAGCAGCGGCGGACTAGCGGGGACCTACGAGCAGTACTTC,CASSGGLAGTYEQYF
TRBJ2-3,TRBV5-1,-,-,TGCGCCAGCAGCCCTGGTCCGGGGGAAGAGGCAGATACGCAGTATTTT,CASSPGPGEEADTQYF
TRBJ2-7,TRBV30,few,TRBD1,TGTGCCTGGAGTCTCGGACAGGGGTGGGAGCAGTACTTC,CAWSLGQGWEQYF
TRBJ2-1,TRBV19,few,TRBD1,TGTGCCAGTAGTATAGTCGGACAGGGGCCCGATGAGCAGTTCTTC,CASSIVGQGPDEQFF